This T cell receptor (beta chain) was profiled in a study of radiation and T cells in renal cell carcinoma. Concerning this clone: The antigen is not known.

Time point in this sample: blood 2 weeks post-SBRT. Treatment reported: 15 Gy SBRT to primary tumor, nephrectomy 4 weeks later. Study results and limitations: Without pretreatment biopsies, baseline tumor clonotype presence was undetermined.

Trimming removed 1 base from V and 3 bases from J, with 15 bases in between. The germline gives CDR1 LGHNA, CDR2 YSLEER. The CDR3 has 16 amino acids. Profiling relied on immunoSEQ multiplex PCR, and the TCRdb table lists in-frame clones only, not all of them. The sample lists approximately 75,000 clones, about four fifths occurring once. The sequenced sample was blood, obtained from a patient whose treatment included radiotherapy and nephrectomy. This rearrangement joins TRBV4-3 to TRBJ1-1, with D possibly TRBD1 on 6 matching bases. The sequence derives from a man aged 55 to 70 with renal cell carcinoma. The CDR3 bases are TGCGCCAGCAGCCAAGGGATCGGGACAAGGCACACTGAAGCTTTCTTT. It translates to CASSQGIGTRHTEAFF.